This T cell receptor beta chain was captured by sequencing in a study of blood T cell repertoires in COVID-19. Germline CDR1 KGHDR, CDR2 SFDVKD. Trimming at V came to 1 base and at J to 3 bases, leaving 5 bases not matched to a gene. The CDR3 length is 17 residues. Original processing methods: By means of reference gene primer amplification, nucleated cell counts were estimated. Clones were read by immunoSEQ multiplex PCR, and TCRdb kept only the in-frame ones, dropping some. D and trimming come from the DNA, and the V and J calls and clone size come from that table. The sample holds roughly 200,000 clones, about 79% seen once.

The receptor comes from a human donor in a cohort sampled during active COVID-19. Sequenced material: peripheral blood. This chain connects TRBV24-1 to TRBJ2-3; 11 bases are a match to TRBD2. CDR3 in DNA: TGTGCCACCAGTGATTTCGGTAGCGGGAGGGAGACAGATACGCAGTATTTT. Translating it yields CATSDFGSGRETDTQYF.